Listed below are T cell receptor beta chains from one sample, sequenced in a study of identifying expanded T cells in peripheral blood. Generated by immunoSEQ multiplex PCR, the TCRdb table keeps only in-frame clones and is missing some. Counted here are 100,000 or so clones, around nine tenths occurring once; the ten biggest clones make up roughly 15%. The source material was blood. The source of these receptors is a person aged 18-70 years in good health. Both conserved end residues are part of each CDR3. The D gene is left open where the match is weak.

cdr3_nt,cdr3_aa,v_call,d_call,j_call
TGTGCCAGCAGCTTAGGAACAGGACCCGGCTACGAGCAGTACTTC,CASSLGTGPGYEQYF,TRBV5-5,.,TRBJ2-7
TGTGCCAGCAGTGTCACAGGGGTGGGGGGTCATCAGCCCCAGCATTTT,CASSVTGVGGHQPQHF,TRBV6-1,TRBD1,TRBJ1-5
TGCGCCAGCCGACCCAAAGGGGGGCAAGAGACCCAGTACTTC,CASRPKGGQETQYF,TRBV5-1,.,TRBJ2-5
TGTGCCAGCAGCGTAGATGACTCCCAGACGCAGTATTTT,CASSVDDSQTQYF,TRBV9,.,TRBJ2-3
TGTGCCTGGAGTTTGGGTACCCGTCAGTCCTATAATTCACCCCTCCACTTT,CAWSLGTRQSYNSPLHF,TRBV30,.,TRBJ1-6
TGCGCCAGCAGCCAAGATATGAGGACTGAAGCTTTCTTT,CASSQDMRTEAFF,TRBV4-1,.,TRBJ1-1
TGTGCCAGCAGCCAGGTTAGACAGGCCGCTCGTGGCGAGCAGTACTTC,CASSQVRQAARGEQYF,TRBV14,.,TRBJ2-7
TGTGCCAGCAGTAATATGAGAACGATTAATGAGCAGTTCTTC,CASSNMRTINEQFF,TRBV6-1,.,TRBJ2-1
TGTGCCAGCCCTGATTTGGCGAGCCCGAATGGCTACACCTTC,CASPDLASPNGYTF,TRBV6-1,.,TRBJ1-2
TGTGCCAGCAGTTACACCGGGACAGTTAACGAGCAGTACTTC,CASSYTGTVNEQYF,TRBV6-5,TRBD1,TRBJ2-7
TGTGCCAGCAGTTCTTCCTATGGCTACACCTTC,CASSSSYGYTF,TRBV28,.,TRBJ1-2
TGTGCCAGCGGGCGGGACAAAAGAGAAAAACTGTTTTTT,CASGRDKREKLFF,TRBV6-5,.,TRBJ1-4
TGTGCCAGCTCACCGGGTGGAGGCTACACCTTC,CASSPGGGYTF,TRBV18,.,TRBJ1-2
TGTGCCAGCAACCCGCCCGGGGTACCCAACTATGGCTACACCTTC,CASNPPGVPNYGYTF,TRBV11-2,.,TRBJ1-2
TGCGCCAGCAGAGGACAGGGATTCACCACCGGGGAGCTGTTTTTT,CASRGQGFTTGELFF,TRBV5-1,TRBD1,TRBJ2-2
TGTGCCAGCAGTTCACCGCCGATCTTAGAATACGAGCAGTACTTC,CASSSPPILEYEQYF,TRBV28,.,TRBJ2-7
TGTGCCAGTAGTCGTTCTTCGGGGTACACTGAAGCTTTCTTT,CASSRSSGYTEAFF,TRBV19,.,TRBJ1-1
TGTGCCAGCGCTCCGACAGGGTCACGACAGCCCCAGCATTTT,CASAPTGSRQPQHF,TRBV27,TRBD1,TRBJ1-5
TGCGCCAGCGGGGGGGGCACTGAAGCTTTCTTT,CASGGGTEAFF,TRBV4-3,.,TRBJ1-1